One and the same sample provided the 25 T cell receptor beta chains below, sequenced in a study of cytomegalovirus exposure and HLA in healthy donors. Researchers ran the PCR with 60 Vbeta and 13 Jbeta primers. Produced via immunoSEQ multiplex PCR; TCRdb's table is partial and in-frame only. This table has under 150,000 clones, roughly 79% appearing once. Sequencing was carried out using PBMCs. These receptors were collected from a boy aged 2 to 9 in good health and CMV-seronegative.

The chain is built from TRBV21-1 and TRBJ1-5. TRBV21-1 is designated a pseudogene. CDR3 length: 14 amino acids. CDR3 protein: CASSRIRPGQPQHF. CDR3 DNA: TGTGCCAGCAGCAGGATACGGCCCGGGCAGCCCCAGCATTTT.

The V and J genes are TRBV12-5 and TRBJ2-1; TRBD2 might be the D (7 bases). CDR3 length: 16 amino acids. V lost 0 bases to trimming and J lost 9 bases, with 18 bases between them. The germline V gene encodes CDR1 LGHNT and CDR2 FRNRAP. CDR3 DNA sequence: TGTGCTAGTGGTTTGGTACTTGGGGGGGGGCTGGGTGAGCAGTTCTTC. Its protein product is CASGLVLGGGLGEQFF. The variable domain in full, with the rest retrieved from reference TRBV12-5 and TRBJ2-1, is DARVTQTPRHKVTEMGQEVTMRCQPILGHNTVFWYRQTMMQGLELLAYFRNRAPLDDSGMPKDRFSAEMPDATLATLKIQPSEPRDSAVYFCASGLVLGGGLGEQFFGPGTRLTVL.

The V call is TRBV6-6, the J call TRBJ1-2; 9 positions agree with TRBD1. Trimming took 7 bases from V and 3 from J; bases not matched to a gene: 6. The CDR3 has 14 amino acids. The germline gives CDR1 MNHNY, CDR2 SVGAGI (reference sequence). The CDR3 sequence is CASIPTGGHYGYTF. As DNA, the CDR3 is TGTGCCAGCATCCCGACAGGGGGGCACTATGGCTACACCTTC.

About this clone itself: The same CDR3 can be traced to other DNA sequences in this sample. J is TRBJ1-6 and V is TRBV6-4; 7 nucleotides align to TRBD1. This CDR3 is 14 amino acids long. In germline, CDR1 is MRHNA, CDR2 SNTAGT. J was trimmed by 6 bases and V by 5 bases; bases with no gene match: 4. The DNA for the CDR3 is TGTGCCAGCAGTCCGACAGGGACTAATTCACCCCTCCACTTT. Protein: CASSPTGTNSPLHF.

The V call is TRBV27, the J call TRBJ2-3; 9 bases fit TRBD1. The CDR3 is 16 amino acids. CDR1 is MNHEY and CDR2 is SMNVEV in the germline V gene (reference sequence). V lost 4 bases, J lost 10 bases, and 15 bases stayed unmatched. The CDR3 DNA reads TGTGCCAGCAGTTCAGGACAGGGGCCCCTCAAGTGGTCGCAGTATTTT. Protein: CASSSGQGPLKWSQYF.

V usage is TRBV19 and J usage is TRBJ2-5, with D unresolved. V lost 4 bases and J lost 5, with 11 bases in between. From germline, CDR1 is LNHDA and CDR2 SQIVND (reference sequence). The CDR3 length is 13 residues. CDR3: CASSTLHQETQYF. DNA of the CDR3: TGTGCCAGTAGTACCCTTCATCAGGAGACCCAGTACTTC.

Here the CDR3 DNA reads TGTGCCAGCAGCTTCCGAATCGGACTAGCGGGGGACACAGATACGCAGTATTTT. Translation: CASSFRIGLAGDTDTQYF. The chain joins TRBV11-2 to TRBJ2-3, with 13 nucleotides matching TRBD2. The V gene end was trimmed by 3 bases and the J gene end by 2 bases; junction bases not matched to a gene: 8. The CDR3 is 18 residues long. Germline CDR1 is SGHAT and CDR2 is FQNNGV.

This sequence joins TRBV7-2 and TRBJ1-1; tentative D call: TRBD1 (5 bases). The germline CDR1 and CDR2 sequences are SGHTA and FQGNSA. The germline V and J ends were trimmed by 2 bases and 8 bases, with 15 bases remaining between them. The CDR3 extends over 14 amino acids. This CDR3 reads CASSLLVEGTEAFF. Here the CDR3 DNA reads TGTGCCAGCAGCTTACTTGTGGAGGGGACCGAAGCTTTCTTT.

The chain uses TRBV2 and TRBJ2-7; D perhaps matches TRBD1 (6 bases). The length of the CDR3 is 16 residues. V lost 6 bases, J lost 4 bases, and 22 bases lay in between. In germline, CDR1 is SNHLY, CDR2 FYNNEI. The CDR3 loop reads CASRGGTGTFFYEQYF. CDR3 DNA sequence: TGTGCCAGCAGAGGGGGTACCGGGACATTCTTTTACGAGCAGTACTTC. Using reference TRBV2 and TRBJ2-7 for the parts outside the CDR3, the full variable domain is EPEVTQTPSHQVTQMGQEVILRCVPISNHLYFYWYRQILGQKVEFLVSFYNNEISEKSEIFDDQFSVERPDGSNFTLKIRSTKLEDSAMYFCASRGGTGTFFYEQYFGPGTRLTVT.

V and J are TRBV27 and TRBJ1-1, with D possibly matching TRBD1 (5 bases). The CDR3 sequence is 11 residues long. Germline assignment: CDR1 MNHEY and CDR2 SMNVEV (reference sequence). Trimming took 4 bases from V and 8 from J, leaving 8 bases between them. CDR3 residues: CASSSGGEAFF. In DNA form, the CDR3 reads TGTGCCAGCAGTTCGGGGGGAGAAGCTTTCTTT.

This clone was observed once. This rearrangement joins TRBV30 to TRBJ2-1, with a possible D match to TRBD2 (6 bases). V gave up 5 bases and J gave up 4 bases, with 18 bases separating them. Germline V gene data show CDR1 as GTSNPN and CDR2 as SVGIG (reference sequence). The CDR3 length is 15 residues. CDR3 nucleotides: TGTGCCTGGCGACGCTTAGCGGAGGAATACAATGAGCAGTTCTTC. Its translation is CAWRRLAEEYNEQFF.

Only one count was recorded for this clone. The chain is built from TRBV6-1 and TRBJ2-3; 9 bases agree with TRBD1. Germline V gene lookup returns CDR1 MNHNS and CDR2 SASEGT. V dropped 6 bases and J dropped 4; count of bases not matched to a gene: 8. The CDR3 has 15 residues. The DNA for the CDR3 is TGTGCCAGCAGCAACCTGGACAGGGGCCCAGATACGCAGTATTTT. The encoded protein is CASSNLDRGPDTQYF.

This chain uses TRBV6-4 with TRBJ2-1, with 13 bases that match TRBD2. The CDR3 loop spans 17 amino acids. Per the germline V gene, CDR1 is MRHNA and CDR2 is SNTAGT. V was clipped by 3 bases and J by 3 bases; unmatched bases: 5. Here the CDR3 DNA reads TGTGCCAGCAGTGAGACCGGGACTAGCGGGATCTACAATGAGCAGTTCTTC. It translates to CASSETGTSGIYNEQFF.

The chain carries TRBV15 and TRBJ2-1; 7 bases are shared with TRBD2. Germline V lookup: CDR1 LNHNV, CDR2 YYDKDF (reference sequence). The CDR3 consists of 15 residues. With 5 bases clipped from V and 1 base from J, the junction kept 5 bases outside the gene matches. Here the CDR3 reads CATSVAGESYNEQFF. The CDR3 nucleotides are TGTGCCACCAGCGTCGCGGGAGAATCCTACAATGAGCAGTTCTTC. Together with reference TRBV15 and TRBJ2-1, the CDR3 gives the full variable domain: DAMVIQNPRYQVTQFGKPVTLSCSQTLNHNVMYWYQQKSSQAPKLLFHYYDKDFNNEADTPDNFQSRRPNTSFCFLDIRSPGLGDTAMYLCATSVAGESYNEQFFGPGTRLTVL.

The rearrangement joins TRBV4-3 to TRBJ1-1; no firm D call. Trimming cost V 0 bases and J 3 bases, with 8 bases left between them. CDR1 and CDR2 from the germline V gene are LGHNA and YSLEER. CDR3 length equals 14 residues. DNA of the CDR3: TGCGCCAGCAGCCAAGATACCGGGTACACTGAAGCTTTCTTT. Translation: CASSQDTGYTEAFF.

V gene TRBV6-1 combines with J gene TRBJ2-1, with D possibly matching TRBD1 (7 bases). V was trimmed by 3 bases and J by 7 bases, leaving 13 bases between them. The V gene's germline CDR1 is MNHNS and CDR2 SASEGT. The length of the CDR3 is 14 residues. DNA for the CDR3: TGTGCCAGCAGTGACCCAGGGGGGTCGAATGAGCAGTTCTTC. Translation: CASSDPGGSNEQFF.

The V and J genes are TRBV18 and TRBJ2-2; 9 bases agree with TRBD1. This CDR3 region has 15 residues. Per the germline V gene, CDR1 is KGHSH and CDR2 is LQKENI. Trimming took 5 bases from V and 6 from J; bases not matched to a gene: 7. The CDR3 DNA is TGTGCCAGCTCATCCCGGACAGGGGAGGCCGGGGAGCTGTTTTTT. Its protein is CASSSRTGEAGELFF.

CDR3 DNA: TGTGCCAGCAGGACACTCACAGGGACCAGCGAAGCTTTCTTT. This encodes CASRTLTGTSEAFF. The genes are TRBV6-1 and TRBJ1-1, with D possibly TRBD1 on 6 matching bases. CDR3 size: 14 residues. V was clipped by 6 bases and J by 8 bases, with 19 bases between them. Germline V gene data show CDR1 as MNHNS and CDR2 as SASEGT.

The chain recombines TRBV5-4 with TRBJ2-2; the D gene is possibly TRBD1 (6 bases). Germline V lookup: CDR1 SGHNT, CDR2 YYREEE (reference sequence). CDR3 length equals 14 residues. V dropped 4 bases and J dropped 1 base, with 8 bases sitting between them. The CDR3 DNA reads TGTGCCAGCAGCCCGGGACAGAACACCGGGGAGCTGTTTTTT. This encodes CASSPGQNTGELFF.

The chain combines TRBV5-6 with TRBJ1-1; 8 bases line up with TRBD1. The ends lost 0 bases at V and 8 bases at J; junction bases unmatched: 0. Germline lookup yields CDR1 SGHDT and CDR2 YYEEEE. The CDR3 runs to 12 residues. The CDR3 is CASSLGQGEAFF. CDR3 nucleotides: TGTGCCAGCAGCTTGGGACAGGGGGAAGCTTTCTTT.

The chain links TRBV7-9 to TRBJ1-2; D might be TRBD1 (6 bases). V was clipped by 6 bases and J by 8 bases, with 16 bases between them. The CDR3 spans 13 residues. In germline, CDR1 is SEHNR, CDR2 FQNEAQ (reference sequence). For the CDR3, the DNA is TGTGCCAGCAGGGGGGGGCACCGGGACGGCTACACCTTC. As protein: CASRGGHRDGYTF.

The V and J genes are TRBV6-6 and TRBJ1-4; D call uncertain. Germline V gene data show CDR1 as MNHNY and CDR2 as SVGAGI (reference sequence). Trimming pared 0 bases from V and 6 bases from J, leaving 11 bases between. The CDR3 consists of 15 residues. The CDR3 nucleotides are TGTGCCAGCAGTTACTCTGTGGAGGGCGATGAAAAACTGTTTTTT. Translation gives CASSYSVEGDEKLFF.

This chain joins TRBV5-4 and TRBJ1-2, with D possibly TRBD1 on 6 matching bases. Trimming took off 1 base at V and 8 bases at J, with 18 bases between the two ends. The length of the CDR3 is 15 residues. Germline values: CDR1 SGHNT, CDR2 YYREEE (reference sequence). The DNA of the CDR3 is TGTGCCAGCAGCTTGAGGTGGCAGGGGATAGGGGGCTACACCTTC. Translated: CASSLRWQGIGGYTF.

The rearrangement links TRBV7-3 to TRBJ2-2; 7 bases line up with TRBD1. The CDR3 length is 16 residues. Germline assignment: CDR1 SGHTA and CDR2 FQGTGA. The junction had 12 bases not matched to a gene; V was cut back by 5 bases and J by 6 bases. As DNA, the CDR3 is TGTGCCAGCAGCCCCTCCTTCCTTCAGGGGGCCGGGGAGCTGTTTTTT. Its translation: CASSPSFLQGAGELFF.

This sequence joins TRBV4-1 and TRBJ1-1; 8 bases agree with TRBD1. Germline CDR1 and CDR2: MGHRA and YSYEKL. Trimming took 4 bases from V and 2 from J; bases not matched to a gene: 6. CDR3 length: 15 amino acids. The CDR3 coding sequence is TGCGCCAGCAGCCTTAGACAGGGGATAAACACTGAAGCTTTCTTT. This sequence encodes CASSLRQGINTEAFF.